This T cell receptor (beta chain) was documented in a study of T cells in Graves' hyperthyroidism and ophthalmopathy. Study results and limitations: From stable hyperthyroidism, ophthalmopathy was separated by a 13 V-J model. In the blood, most expanded thyroid clonotypes above 0.001 appeared as well. The model forecast ophthalmopathy, anticipating it by a median roughly 6.3 months before onset.

Germline-derived CDR1 and CDR2 are SQVTM and ANQGSEA. V was shortened by 4 bases and J by 4 bases, with 14 bases between the two germline ends. The CDR3 totals 14 residues. As regards this clonotype: What it recognizes is unknown.

Amplified TCR beta CDR3 regions came from RNA transcripts. Initially, a first-round RT-PCR of the TCR CDR3 employed the HTBI primer set. TCRdb ran MiXCR on the multiplex PCR reads and lists one entry per CDR3 protein. This sample carries a few hundred thousand distinct CDR3 sequences, approximately 14% of them seen once, and the ten largest clones take about 20%. Material for sequencing was blood. The chain carries TRBV29-1 and TRBJ2-1; D is possibly TRBD2 (7 bases). The receptor comes from a woman aged 60-75 years with Graves' ophthalmopathy. In nucleotides, the CDR3 is TGCAGCGTTGGGGGCGGGGGCCCGTACAATGAGCAGTTCTTC. Its translation: CSVGGGGPYNEQFF.